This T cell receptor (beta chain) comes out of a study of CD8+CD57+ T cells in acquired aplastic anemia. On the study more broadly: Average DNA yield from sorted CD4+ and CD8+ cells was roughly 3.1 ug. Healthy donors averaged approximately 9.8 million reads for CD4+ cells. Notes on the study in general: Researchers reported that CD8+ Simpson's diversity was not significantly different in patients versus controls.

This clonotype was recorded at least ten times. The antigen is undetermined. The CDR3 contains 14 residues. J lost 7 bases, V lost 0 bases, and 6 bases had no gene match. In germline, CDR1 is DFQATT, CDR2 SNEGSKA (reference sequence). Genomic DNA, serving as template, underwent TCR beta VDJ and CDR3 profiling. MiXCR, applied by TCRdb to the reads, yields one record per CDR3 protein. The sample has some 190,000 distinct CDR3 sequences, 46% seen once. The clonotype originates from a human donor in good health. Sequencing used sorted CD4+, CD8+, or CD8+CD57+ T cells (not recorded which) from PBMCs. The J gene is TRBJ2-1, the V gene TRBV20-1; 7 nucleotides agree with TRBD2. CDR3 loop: CSARDFGRFNEQFF. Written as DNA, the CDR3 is TGCAGTGCTAGAGATTTCGGGAGGTTTAATGAGCAGTTCTTC.